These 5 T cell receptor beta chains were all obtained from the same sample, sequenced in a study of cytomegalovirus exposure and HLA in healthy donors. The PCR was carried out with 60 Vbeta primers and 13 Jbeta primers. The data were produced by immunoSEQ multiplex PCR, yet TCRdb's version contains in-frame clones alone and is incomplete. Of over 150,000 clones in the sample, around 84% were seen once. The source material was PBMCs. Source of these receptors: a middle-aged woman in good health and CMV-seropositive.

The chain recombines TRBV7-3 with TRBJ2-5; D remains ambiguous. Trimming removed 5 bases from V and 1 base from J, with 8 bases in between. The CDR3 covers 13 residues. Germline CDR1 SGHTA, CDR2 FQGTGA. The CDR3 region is CASSLSPQETQYF. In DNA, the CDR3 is TGTGCCAGCAGCCTCTCTCCCCAAGAGACCCAGTACTTC.

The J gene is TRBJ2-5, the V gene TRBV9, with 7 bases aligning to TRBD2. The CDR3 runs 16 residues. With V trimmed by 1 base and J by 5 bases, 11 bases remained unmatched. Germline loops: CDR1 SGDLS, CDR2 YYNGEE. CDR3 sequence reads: CASSVMSGNGGETQYF. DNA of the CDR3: TGTGCCAGCAGCGTAATGAGCGGGAACGGCGGGGAGACCCAGTACTTC. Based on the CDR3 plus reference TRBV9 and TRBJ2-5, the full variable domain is DSGVTQTPKHLITATGQRVTLRCSPRSGDLSVYWYQQSLDQGLQFLIQYYNGEERAKGNILERFSAQQFPDLHSELNLSSLELGDSALYFCASSVMSGNGGETQYFGPGTRLLVL.

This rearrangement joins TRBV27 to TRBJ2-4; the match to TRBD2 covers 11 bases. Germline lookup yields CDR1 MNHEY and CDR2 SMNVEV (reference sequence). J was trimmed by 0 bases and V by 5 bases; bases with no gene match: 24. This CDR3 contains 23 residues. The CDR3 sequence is CASSPHGTRLLLAGGRAKNIQYF. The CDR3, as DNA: TGTGCCAGCAGTCCCCACGGGACACGACTCCTTCTAGCGGGAGGTAGAGCCAAAAACATTCAGTACTTC.

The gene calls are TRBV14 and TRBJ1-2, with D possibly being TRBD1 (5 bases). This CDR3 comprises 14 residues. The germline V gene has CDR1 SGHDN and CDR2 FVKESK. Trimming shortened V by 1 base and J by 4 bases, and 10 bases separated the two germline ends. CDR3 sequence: CASSQVQQGYGYTF. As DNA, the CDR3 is TGTGCCAGCAGCCAAGTACAGCAGGGCTATGGCTACACCTTC.

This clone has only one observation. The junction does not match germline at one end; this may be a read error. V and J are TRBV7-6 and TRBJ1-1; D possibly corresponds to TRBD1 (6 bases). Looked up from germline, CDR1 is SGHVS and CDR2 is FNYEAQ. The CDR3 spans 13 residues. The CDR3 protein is CASSRRQEAEASF. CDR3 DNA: TGTGCCAGCAGCCGCAGACAGGAGGCTGAAGCTTCCTTT.